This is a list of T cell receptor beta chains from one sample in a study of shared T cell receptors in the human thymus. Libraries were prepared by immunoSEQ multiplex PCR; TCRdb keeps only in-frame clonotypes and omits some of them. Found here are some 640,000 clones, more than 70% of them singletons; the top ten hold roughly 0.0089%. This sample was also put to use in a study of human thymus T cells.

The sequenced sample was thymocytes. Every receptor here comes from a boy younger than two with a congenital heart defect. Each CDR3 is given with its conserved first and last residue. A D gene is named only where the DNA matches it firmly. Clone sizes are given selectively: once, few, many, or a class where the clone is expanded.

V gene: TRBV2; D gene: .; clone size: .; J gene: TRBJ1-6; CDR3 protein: CASSEALGERYNSPLHF; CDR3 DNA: TGTGCCAGCAGTGAAGCGCTGGGAGAAAGGTATAATTCACCCCTCCACTTT
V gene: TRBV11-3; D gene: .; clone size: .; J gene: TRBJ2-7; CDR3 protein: CASSFRFGYEQYF; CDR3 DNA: TGTGCCAGCAGCTTCAGGTTTGGCTACGAGCAGTACTTC
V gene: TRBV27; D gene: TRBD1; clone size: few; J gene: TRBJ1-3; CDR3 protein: CASSAGQGLSGNTIYF; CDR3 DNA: TGTGCCAGCAGTGCGGGACAGGGCCTCTCTGGAAACACCATATATTTT
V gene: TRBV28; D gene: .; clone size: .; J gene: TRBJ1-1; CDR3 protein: CASRGLRNTEAFF; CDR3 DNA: TGTGCCAGCAGGGGACTACGGAACACTGAAGCTTTCTTT
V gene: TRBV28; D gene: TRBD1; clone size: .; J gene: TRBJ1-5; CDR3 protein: CASSPPGTEIYSNQPQHF; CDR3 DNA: TGTGCCAGCAGTCCACCCGGGACAGAAATTTATAGCAATCAGCCCCAGCATTTT
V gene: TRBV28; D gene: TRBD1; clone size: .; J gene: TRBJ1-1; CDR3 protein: CASSSDREAFF; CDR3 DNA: TGTGCCAGCAGTTCGGACAGGGAAGCTTTCTTT
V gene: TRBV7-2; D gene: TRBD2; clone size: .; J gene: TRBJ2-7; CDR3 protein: CASSAGLARAYEQYF; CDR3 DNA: TGTGCCAGCAGCGCCGGACTAGCGCGAGCTTACGAGCAGTACTTC
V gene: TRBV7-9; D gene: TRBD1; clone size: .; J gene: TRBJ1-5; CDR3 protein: CASSLATDRGLGQPQHF; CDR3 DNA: TGTGCCAGCAGCTTAGCGACGGACAGGGGGCTAGGACAGCCCCAGCATTTT
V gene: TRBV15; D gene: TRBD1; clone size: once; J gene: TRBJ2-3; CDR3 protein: CATSRDETGGVPSTDTQYF; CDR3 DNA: TGTGCCACCAGCAGAGATGAAACAGGGGGCGTCCCCTCCACAGATACGCAGTATTTT
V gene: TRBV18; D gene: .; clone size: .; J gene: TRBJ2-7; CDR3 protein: CASSPVAPRDEQYF; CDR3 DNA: TGTGCCAGCTCACCGGTGGCACCCCGTGACGAGCAGTACTTC
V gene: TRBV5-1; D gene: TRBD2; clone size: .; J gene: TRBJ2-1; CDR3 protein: CASSLVGAGGPEEQFF; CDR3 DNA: TGCGCCAGCAGCTTGGTGGGAGCGGGAGGGCCAGAAGAGCAGTTCTTC
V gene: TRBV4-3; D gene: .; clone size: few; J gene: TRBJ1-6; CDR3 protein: CASSHPQSKDYNSPLHF; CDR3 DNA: TGCGCCAGCAGCCACCCACAGAGTAAGGACTATAATTCACCCCTCCACTTT
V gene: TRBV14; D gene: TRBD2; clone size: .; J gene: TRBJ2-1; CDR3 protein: CASSHHSGRGTYNEQFF; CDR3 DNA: TGTGCCAGCAGCCATCATAGCGGGAGAGGGACCTACAATGAGCAGTTCTTC
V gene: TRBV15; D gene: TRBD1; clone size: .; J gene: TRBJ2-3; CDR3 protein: CATSRGDRPKSGTDTQYF; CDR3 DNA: TGTGCCACCAGCAGGGGGGACAGACCTAAGAGTGGCACAGATACGCAGTATTTT
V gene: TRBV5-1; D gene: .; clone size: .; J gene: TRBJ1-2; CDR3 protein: CASSLAGRENYGYTF; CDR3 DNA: TGCGCCAGCAGCTTGGCGGGTAGGGAGAACTATGGCTACACCTTC
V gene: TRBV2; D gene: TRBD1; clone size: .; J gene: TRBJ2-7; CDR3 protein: CASTSPTGKIYEQYF; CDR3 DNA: TGTGCCAGCACGTCTCCGACAGGGAAGATCTACGAGCAGTACTTC
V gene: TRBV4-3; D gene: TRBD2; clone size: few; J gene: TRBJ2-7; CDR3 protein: CASSYVWTSGTYEQYF; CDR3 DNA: TGCGCCAGCAGCTACGTATGGACTAGCGGGACCTACGAGCAGTACTTC
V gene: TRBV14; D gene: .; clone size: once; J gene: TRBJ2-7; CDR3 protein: CASSQGGNGTSNSYEQYF; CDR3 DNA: TGTGCCAGCAGCCAAGGGGGGAATGGGACTTCGAACTCCTACGAGCAGTACTTC
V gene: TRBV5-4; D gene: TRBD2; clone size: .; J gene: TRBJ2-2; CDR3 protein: CASSLGLAGGPGELFF; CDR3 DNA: TGTGCCAGCAGCTTGGGGCTAGCGGGGGGGCCTGGGGAGCTGTTTTTT
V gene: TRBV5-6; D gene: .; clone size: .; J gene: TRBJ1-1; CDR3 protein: CASSPDRFLNTEAFF; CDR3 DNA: TGTGCCAGCAGCCCCGACAGGTTCTTGAACACTGAAGCTTTCTTT
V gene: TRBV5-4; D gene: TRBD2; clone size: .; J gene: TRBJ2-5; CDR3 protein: CASSSTYRDAKGTTVETQYF; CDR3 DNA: TGTGCCAGCAGCTCGACATACCGGGACGCCAAAGGGACTACGGTGGAGACCCAGTACTTC
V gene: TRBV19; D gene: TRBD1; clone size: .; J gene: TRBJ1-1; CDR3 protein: CASTTQGAKSVNTEAFF; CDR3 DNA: TGTGCCAGTACCACCCAGGGGGCAAAGTCGGTTAACACTGAAGCTTTCTTT
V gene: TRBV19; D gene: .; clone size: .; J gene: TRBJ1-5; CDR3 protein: CASNMGGNQPQHF; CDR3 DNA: TGTGCCAGTAATATGGGGGGGAATCAGCCCCAGCATTTT
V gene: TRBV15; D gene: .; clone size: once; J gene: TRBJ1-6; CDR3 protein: CATSRDRFYNSPLHF; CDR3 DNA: TGTGCCACCAGCAGAGATCGGTTCTATAATTCACCCCTCCACTTT
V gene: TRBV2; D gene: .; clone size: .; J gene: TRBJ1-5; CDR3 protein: CASTLAGNQPQHF; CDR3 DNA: TGTGCCAGCACCCTGGCAGGGAACCAGCCCCAGCATTTT
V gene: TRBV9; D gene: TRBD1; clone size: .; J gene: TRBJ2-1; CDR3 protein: CASSVIERQGEQFF; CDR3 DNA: TGTGCCAGCAGCGTTATCGAGCGACAGGGTGAGCAGTTCTTC
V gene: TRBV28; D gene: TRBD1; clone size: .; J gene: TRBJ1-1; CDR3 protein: CATYGTGGAEAFF; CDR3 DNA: TGTGCCACTTACGGGACAGGGGGCGCTGAAGCTTTCTTT
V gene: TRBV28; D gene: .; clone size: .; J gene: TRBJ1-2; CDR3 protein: CASRLQGRAGGYTF; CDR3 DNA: TGTGCCAGCAGACTCCAGGGGAGGGCTGGGGGCTACACCTTC
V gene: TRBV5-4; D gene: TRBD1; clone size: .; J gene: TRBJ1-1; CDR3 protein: CASTVGPGTGNTEAFF; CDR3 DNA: TGTGCCAGCACCGTGGGACCCGGGACAGGCAACACTGAAGCTTTCTTT
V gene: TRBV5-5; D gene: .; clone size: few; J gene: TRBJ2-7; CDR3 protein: CASSLGAGTYEQYF; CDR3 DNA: TGTGCCAGCAGCTTGGGGGCAGGGACCTACGAGCAGTACTTC
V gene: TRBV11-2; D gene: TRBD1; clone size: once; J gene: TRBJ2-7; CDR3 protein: CASSLGRQGANEQYF; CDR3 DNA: TGTGCCAGCAGCTTAGGCAGACAGGGGGCAAACGAGCAGTACTTC
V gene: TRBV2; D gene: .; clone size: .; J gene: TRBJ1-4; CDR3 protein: CASRDFPAEKGEKLFF; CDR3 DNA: TGTGCCAGCAGAGACTTTCCGGCCGAGAAGGGGGAAAAACTGTTTTTT
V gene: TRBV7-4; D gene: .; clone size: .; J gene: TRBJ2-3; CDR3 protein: CASSLLEPGDVVDTQYF; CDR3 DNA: TGTGCCAGCAGCTTACTCGAACCGGGGGATGTAGTAGATACGCAGTATTTT
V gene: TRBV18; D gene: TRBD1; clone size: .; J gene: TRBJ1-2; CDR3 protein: CASSLPGQINYGYTF; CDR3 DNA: TGTGCCAGCTCACTTCCGGGACAGATTAACTATGGCTACACCTTC
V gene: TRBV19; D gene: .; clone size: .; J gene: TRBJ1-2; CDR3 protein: CASSIGPPGYTF; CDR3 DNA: TGTGCCAGTAGTATCGGTCCCCCGGGCTACACCTTC
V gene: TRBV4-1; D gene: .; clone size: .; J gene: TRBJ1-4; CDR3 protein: CASSQEDSNEKLFF; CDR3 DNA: TGCGCCAGCAGCCAAGAGGACAGCAATGAAAAACTGTTTTTT
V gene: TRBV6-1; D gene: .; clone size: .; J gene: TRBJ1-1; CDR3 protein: CASSVTQGNTEAFF; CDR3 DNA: TGTGCCAGCAGTGTCACGCAGGGTAACACTGAAGCTTTCTTT
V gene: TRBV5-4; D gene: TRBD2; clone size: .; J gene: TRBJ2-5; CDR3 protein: CASSFYGLAESQETQYF; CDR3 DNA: TGTGCCAGCAGCTTCTACGGACTAGCGGAATCTCAAGAGACCCAGTACTTC
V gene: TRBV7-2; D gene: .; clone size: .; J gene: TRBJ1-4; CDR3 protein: CASSSNLAGREKLFF; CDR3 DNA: TGTGCCAGCAGCTCGAACTTAGCCGGAAGAGAAAAACTGTTTTTT